This passage covers 7 T cell receptor beta chains from one sample sequenced in a study of Ad26.COV2.S vaccination and SARS-CoV-2 variants. As to treatment: 15 to 20 received Ad26.COV2.S at low or high dose, single or two shots; five or six received placebo; per-sample allocation not given. Day 63 following the first vaccine or placebo injection was when the samples were taken. Measured with immunoSEQ multiplex PCR; TCRdb has only the in-frame clones, and not every one. The profile shows around 500,000 clones, 80% to 90% of them singletons. This sample comprised peripheral blood, obtained in a trial of Ad26.COV2.S vaccine versus placebo. All receptors come from a person between 18 and 60 years old who received the Ad26.COV2.S COVID-19 vaccine or a placebo.

The chain uses TRBV6-1 and TRBJ2-7, with 7 nucleotides matching TRBD1. V lost 2 bases to trimming and J lost 9 bases; unmatched junction nucleotides: 10. CDR3 length: 14 residues. CDR1 and CDR2 from the germline V gene are MNHNS and SASEGT. This CDR3 reads CASSEMTGPLGQYF. For the CDR3, the DNA is TGTGCCAGCAGTGAAATGACAGGGCCCTTGGGGCAGTACTTC.

J is TRBJ2-1 and V is TRBV11-2; maybe TRBD2 (5 bases). Germline CDR1 SGHAT, CDR2 FQNNGV. V was clipped by 5 bases and J by 4 bases, with 21 bases between them. The CDR3 covers 17 residues. The CDR3 nucleotides are TGTGCCAGCAGCCCCCCGTGGGAGTGGGAGACTTACAATGAGCAGTTCTTC. Residues: CASSPPWEWETYNEQFF.

The chain employs TRBV28 and TRBJ2-2; TRBD1 agrees at 8 bases. Losses at the gene ends were 8 bases for V and 7 bases for J; bases not matched to a gene: 15. The CDR3 is made up of 16 amino acids. CDR1 and CDR2 (germline): MDHEN, SYDVKM. The CDR3 sequence is CASRNRDRSPGGELFF. As DNA, the CDR3 is TGTGCCAGCCGAAACCGGGACAGGTCCCCCGGCGGGGAGCTGTTTTTT.

V gene TRBV2 combines with J gene TRBJ1-1; D perhaps matches TRBD1 (6 bases). The CDR3 is 15 residues long. V was shortened by 7 bases and J by 0 bases, with 15 bases between the two germline ends. The germline V gene has CDR1 SNHLY and CDR2 FYNNEI. This chain's CDR3 is CASTKTRGMNTEAFF. CDR3 nucleotides: TGTGCCAGCACCAAGACCAGGGGCATGAACACTGAAGCTTTCTTT.

This rearrangement joins TRBV3-1 (or the pseudogene TRBV3-2) to TRBJ1-1, with D unresolved. The CDR3 totals 14 residues. Trimming cost V 4 bases and J 11 bases, with 20 bases left between them. Germline V CDR1 and CDR2: LGHDT, YNNKEL (reference sequence). CDR3 in amino acids: CASSPGVWKRLAFF. The CDR3 DNA reads as TGTGCCAGCAGCCCGGGAGTCTGGAAAAGGTTGGCTTTCTTT.

The chain joins TRBV6-2 or TRBV6-3 to TRBJ1-2; weak D call: TRBD1 (5 bases). CDR3 size: 17 residues. The germline V gene has CDR1 MNHEY and CDR2 SVGEGT. The V end was cut by 6 bases, the J end by 6 bases, with 26 bases between. CDR3 protein: CASSPKSPTAEYNGYTF. The CDR3 nucleotides are TGTGCCAGCAGCCCTAAGAGCCCGACAGCGGAATACAATGGCTACACCTTC.

The rearrangement uses TRBV6-6 and TRBJ1-5; no reliable D call. Germline values: CDR1 MNHNY, CDR2 SVGAGI (reference sequence). The CDR3 totals 16 residues. V lost 8 bases and J 0 bases, leaving 17 bases between the germline ends. CDR3 nucleotide sequence: TGTGCCAGCGGCCAGACTGGCGTATATAGCAATCAGCCCCAGCATTTT. It encodes CASGQTGVYSNQPQHF.